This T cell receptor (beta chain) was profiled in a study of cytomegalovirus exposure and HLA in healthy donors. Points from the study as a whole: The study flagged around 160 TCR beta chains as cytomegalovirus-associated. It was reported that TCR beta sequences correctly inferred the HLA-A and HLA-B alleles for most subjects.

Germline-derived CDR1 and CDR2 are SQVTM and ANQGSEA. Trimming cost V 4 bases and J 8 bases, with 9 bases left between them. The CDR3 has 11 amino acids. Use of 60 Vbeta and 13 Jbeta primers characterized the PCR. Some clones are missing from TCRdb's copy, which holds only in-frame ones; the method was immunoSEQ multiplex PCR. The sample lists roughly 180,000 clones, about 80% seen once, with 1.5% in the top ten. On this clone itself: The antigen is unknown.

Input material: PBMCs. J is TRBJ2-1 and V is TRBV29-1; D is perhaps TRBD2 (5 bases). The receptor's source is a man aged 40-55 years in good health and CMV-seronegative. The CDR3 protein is CSVGSGDEQFF. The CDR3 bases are TGCAGCGTTGGGAGCGGCGATGAGCAGTTCTTC.